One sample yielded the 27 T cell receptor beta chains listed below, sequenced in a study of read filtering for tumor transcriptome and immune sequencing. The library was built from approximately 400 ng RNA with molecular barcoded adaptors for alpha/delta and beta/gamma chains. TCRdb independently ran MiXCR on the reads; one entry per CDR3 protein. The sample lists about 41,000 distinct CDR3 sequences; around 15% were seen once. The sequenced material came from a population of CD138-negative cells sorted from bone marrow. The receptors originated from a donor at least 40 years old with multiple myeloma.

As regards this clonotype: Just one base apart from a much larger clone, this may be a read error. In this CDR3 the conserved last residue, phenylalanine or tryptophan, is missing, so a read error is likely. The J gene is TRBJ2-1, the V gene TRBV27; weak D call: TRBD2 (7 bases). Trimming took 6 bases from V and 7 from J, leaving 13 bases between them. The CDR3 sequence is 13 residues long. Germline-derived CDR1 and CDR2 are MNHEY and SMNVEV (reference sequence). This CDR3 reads CASRQGGMNEQFL. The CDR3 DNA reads TGTGCCAGCAGACAGGGAGGGATGAATGAGCAGTTCCTC.

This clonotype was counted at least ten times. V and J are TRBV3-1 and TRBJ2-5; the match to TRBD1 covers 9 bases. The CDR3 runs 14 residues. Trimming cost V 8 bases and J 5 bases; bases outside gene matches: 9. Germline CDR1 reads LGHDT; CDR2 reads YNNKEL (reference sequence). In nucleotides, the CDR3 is TGTGCCAGCCGGAAACAGGGGGCGCGGGAGACCCAGTACTTC. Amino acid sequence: CASRKQGARETQYF.

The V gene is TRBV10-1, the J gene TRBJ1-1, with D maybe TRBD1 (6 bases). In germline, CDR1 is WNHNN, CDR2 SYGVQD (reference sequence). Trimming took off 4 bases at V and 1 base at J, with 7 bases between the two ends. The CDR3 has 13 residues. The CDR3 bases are TGCGCCAGCAGTGTGGACAGGAACACTGAAGCTTTCTTT. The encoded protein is CASSVDRNTEAFF.

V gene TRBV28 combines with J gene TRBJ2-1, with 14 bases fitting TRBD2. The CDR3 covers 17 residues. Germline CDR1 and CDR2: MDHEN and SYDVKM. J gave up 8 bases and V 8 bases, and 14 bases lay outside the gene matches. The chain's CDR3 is CASRYLLGLAGADEQFF. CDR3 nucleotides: TGTGCCAGCCGATATCTGCTGGGACTAGCGGGAGCGGATGAGCAGTTCTTC.

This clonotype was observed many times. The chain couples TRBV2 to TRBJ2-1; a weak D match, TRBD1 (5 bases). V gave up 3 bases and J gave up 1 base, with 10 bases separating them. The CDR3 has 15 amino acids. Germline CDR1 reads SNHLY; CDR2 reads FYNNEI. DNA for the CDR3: TGTGCCAGCAGTGAGACAGCCAGGTCCTACAATGAGCAGTTCTTC. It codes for CASSETARSYNEQFF.

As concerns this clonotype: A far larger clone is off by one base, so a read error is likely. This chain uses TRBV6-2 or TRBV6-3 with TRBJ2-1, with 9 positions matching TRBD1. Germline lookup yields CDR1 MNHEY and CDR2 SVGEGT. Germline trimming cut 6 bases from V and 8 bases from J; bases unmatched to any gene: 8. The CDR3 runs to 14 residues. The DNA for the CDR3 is TGTGCCAGCAGCACGGGACAGGGAAACGATGAGCAGTTCTTC. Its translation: CASSTGQGNDEQFF.

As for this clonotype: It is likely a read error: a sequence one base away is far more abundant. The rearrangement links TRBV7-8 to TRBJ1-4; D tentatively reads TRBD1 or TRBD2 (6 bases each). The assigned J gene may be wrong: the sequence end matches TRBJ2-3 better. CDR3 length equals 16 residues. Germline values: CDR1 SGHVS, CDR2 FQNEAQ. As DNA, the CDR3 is TGTGCCAGCAGCTTAGGGGTAGGGGGGCAGGGAGATGCGCAGTATTTT. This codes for CASSLGVGGQGDAQYF.

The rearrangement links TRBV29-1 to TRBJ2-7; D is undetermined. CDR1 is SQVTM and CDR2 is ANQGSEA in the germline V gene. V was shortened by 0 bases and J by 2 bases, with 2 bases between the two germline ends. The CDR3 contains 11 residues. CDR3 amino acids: CSVEDTYEQYF. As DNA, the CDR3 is TGCAGCGTTGAAGACACCTACGAGCAGTACTTC.

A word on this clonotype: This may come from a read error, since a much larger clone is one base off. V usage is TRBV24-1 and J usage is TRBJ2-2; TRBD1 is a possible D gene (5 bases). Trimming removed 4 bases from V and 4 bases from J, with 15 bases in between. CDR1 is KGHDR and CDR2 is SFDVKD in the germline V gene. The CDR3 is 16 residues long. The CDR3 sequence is CATSDPRQSSTGELFF. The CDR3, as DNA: TGTGCCACCAGTGACCCACGACAGAGTAGCACCGGGGAGCTGTTTTTT.

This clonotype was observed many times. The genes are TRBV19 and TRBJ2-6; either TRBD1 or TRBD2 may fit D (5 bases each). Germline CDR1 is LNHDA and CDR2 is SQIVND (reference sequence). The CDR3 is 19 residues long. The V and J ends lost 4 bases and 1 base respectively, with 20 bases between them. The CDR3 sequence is CASSSISWDGSSGANVLTF. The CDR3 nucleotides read TGTGCCAGTAGTAGTATAAGTTGGGACGGGTCTTCTGGGGCCAACGTCCTGACTTTC.

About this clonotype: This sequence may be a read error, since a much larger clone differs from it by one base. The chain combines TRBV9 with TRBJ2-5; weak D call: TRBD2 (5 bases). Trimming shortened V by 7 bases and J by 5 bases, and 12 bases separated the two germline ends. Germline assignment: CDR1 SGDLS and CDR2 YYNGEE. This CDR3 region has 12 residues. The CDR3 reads CASGGGEETQYF. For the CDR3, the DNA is TGTGCCAGCGGCGGAGGTGAGGAGACCCAGTACTTC.

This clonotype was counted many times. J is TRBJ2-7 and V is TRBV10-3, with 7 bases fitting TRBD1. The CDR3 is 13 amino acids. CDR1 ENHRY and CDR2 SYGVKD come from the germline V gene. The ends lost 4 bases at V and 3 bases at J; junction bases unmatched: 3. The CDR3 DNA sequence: TGTGCCATCAGTGGGGCAGGGGGCTACGAGCAGTACTTC. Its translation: CAISGAGGYEQYF.

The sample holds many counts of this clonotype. CDR3 amino acids: CATSDLSRGQETQYF. In DNA form, the CDR3 reads TGTGCCACCAGTGATCTGAGCAGGGGGCAAGAGACCCAGTACTTC. The chain recombines TRBV24-1 with TRBJ2-5; 7 nucleotides match TRBD1. V dropped 3 bases and J dropped 2; count of bases not matched to a gene: 5. The CDR3 loop spans 15 amino acids. Germline CDR1 and CDR2: KGHDR and SFDVKD.

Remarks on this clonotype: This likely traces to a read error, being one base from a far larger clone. The CDR3 coding sequence is TGTGCCAGCAGCCCAGGACTAGCGGGAGGAGGAAGCACAGATACGCAGTATTTT. The encoded protein is CASSPGLAGGGSTDTQYF. The chain is built from TRBV7-9 and TRBJ2-3; TRBD2 agrees at 14 bases. The germline gives CDR1 SEHNR, CDR2 FQNEAQ (reference sequence). The trim removed 5 bases at V and 0 bases at J, leaving 7 bases unmatched. This CDR3 is built from 18 residues.

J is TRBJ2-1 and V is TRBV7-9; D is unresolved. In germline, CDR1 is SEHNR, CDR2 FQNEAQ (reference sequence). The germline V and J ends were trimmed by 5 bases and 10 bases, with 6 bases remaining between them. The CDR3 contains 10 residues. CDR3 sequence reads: CASSLIEQFF. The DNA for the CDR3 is TGTGCCAGCAGCCTTATCGAGCAGTTCTTC.

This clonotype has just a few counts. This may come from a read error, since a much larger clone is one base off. The CDR3 region is CASSFAGEEAQYF. CDR3 nucleotide sequence: TGTGCCAGCAGCTTTGCGGGAGAGGAGGCCCAGTACTTC. This chain uses TRBV7-2 with TRBJ2-5; 7 nucleotides agree with TRBD2. Germline CDR1 and CDR2: SGHTA and FQGNSA. Trimming took 3 bases from V and 9 from J; bases not matched to a gene: 7. This CDR3 is built from 13 residues. Drawing the rest from reference TRBV7-2 and TRBJ2-5, the complete variable domain is GAGVSQSPSNKVTEKGKDVELRCDPISGHTALYWYRQSLGQGLEFLIYFQGNSAPDKSGLPSDRFSAERTGGSVSTLTIQRTQQEDSAVYLCASSFAGEEAQYFGPGTRLLVL.

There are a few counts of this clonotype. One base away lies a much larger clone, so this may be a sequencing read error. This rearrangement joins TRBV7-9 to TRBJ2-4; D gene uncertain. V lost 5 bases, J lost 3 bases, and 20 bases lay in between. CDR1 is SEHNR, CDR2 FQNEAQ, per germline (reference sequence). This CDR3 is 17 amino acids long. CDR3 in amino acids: CASSADRGELDKNIQYF. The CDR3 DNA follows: TGTGCCAGCAGCGCAGACCGAGGAGAGTTAGACAAAAACATTCAGTACTTC.

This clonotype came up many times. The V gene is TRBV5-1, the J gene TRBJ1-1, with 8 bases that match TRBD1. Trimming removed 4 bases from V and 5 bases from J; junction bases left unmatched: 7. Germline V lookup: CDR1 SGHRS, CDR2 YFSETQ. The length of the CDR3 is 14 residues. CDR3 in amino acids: CASSSLGQGTEAFF. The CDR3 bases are TGCGCCAGCAGCAGCCTAGGACAGGGAACTGAAGCTTTCTTT.

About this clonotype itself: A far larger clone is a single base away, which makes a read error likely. The CDR3 loop is CASGLFLGMVLITATYNEQFF. The CDR3 DNA reads as TGTGCCAGCGGCTTATTCCTTGGTATGGTACTGATCACAGCTACCTACAATGAGCAGTTCTTC. The chain couples TRBV11-2 to TRBJ2-1; D is unclear. In germline, CDR1 is SGHAT, CDR2 FQNNGV. The CDR3 runs to 21 residues.

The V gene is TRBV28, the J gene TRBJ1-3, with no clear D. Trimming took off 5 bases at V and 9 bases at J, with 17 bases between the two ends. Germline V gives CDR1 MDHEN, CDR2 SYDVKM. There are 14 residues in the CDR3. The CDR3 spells CASSPLPKWATIYF. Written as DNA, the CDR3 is TGTGCCAGCAGTCCACTACCTAAGTGGGCCACCATATATTTT.

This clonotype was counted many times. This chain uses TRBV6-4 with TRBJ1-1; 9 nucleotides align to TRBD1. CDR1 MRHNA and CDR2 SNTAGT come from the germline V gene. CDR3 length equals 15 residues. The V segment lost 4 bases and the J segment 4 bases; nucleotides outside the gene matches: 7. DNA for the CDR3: TGTGCCAGCAGTGCCACGGGACAGGGTAGCACTGAAGCTTTCTTT. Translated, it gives CASSATGQGSTEAFF.

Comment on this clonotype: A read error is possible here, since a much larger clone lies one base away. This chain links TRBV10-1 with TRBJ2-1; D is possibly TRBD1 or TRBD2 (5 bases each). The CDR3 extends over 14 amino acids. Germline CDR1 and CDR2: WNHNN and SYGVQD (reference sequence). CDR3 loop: CASRARDGDNGQFF. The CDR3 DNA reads TGCGCCAGCAGAGCCCGGGACGGAGACAATGGGCAGTTCTTC.

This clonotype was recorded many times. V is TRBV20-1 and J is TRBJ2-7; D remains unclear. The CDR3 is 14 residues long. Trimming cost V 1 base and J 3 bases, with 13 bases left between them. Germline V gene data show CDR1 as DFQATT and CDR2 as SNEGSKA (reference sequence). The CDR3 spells CSARVLYGSYEQYF. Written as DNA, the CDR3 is TGCAGTGCTAGAGTGTTGTACGGAAGCTACGAGCAGTACTTC.

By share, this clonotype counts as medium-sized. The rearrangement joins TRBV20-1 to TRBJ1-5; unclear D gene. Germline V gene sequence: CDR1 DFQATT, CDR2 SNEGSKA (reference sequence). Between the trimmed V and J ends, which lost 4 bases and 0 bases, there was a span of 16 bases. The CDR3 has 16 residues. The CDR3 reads CSATIPGHYSNQPQHF. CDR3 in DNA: TGCAGTGCTACAATACCGGGCCATTATAGCAATCAGCCCCAGCATTTT.

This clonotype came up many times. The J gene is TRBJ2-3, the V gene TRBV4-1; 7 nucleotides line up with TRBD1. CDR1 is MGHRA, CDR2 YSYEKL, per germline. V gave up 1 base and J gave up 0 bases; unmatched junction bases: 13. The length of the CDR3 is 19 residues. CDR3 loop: CASSQARLIRRGSTDTQYF. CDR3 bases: TGCGCCAGCAGCCAAGCTCGGCTCATCCGCAGGGGGAGCACAGATACGCAGTATTTT.

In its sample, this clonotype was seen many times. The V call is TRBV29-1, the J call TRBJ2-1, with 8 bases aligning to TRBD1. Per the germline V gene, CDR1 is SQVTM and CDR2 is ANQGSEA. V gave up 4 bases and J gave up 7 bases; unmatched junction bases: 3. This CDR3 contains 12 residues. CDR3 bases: TGCAGCGTTGCAAACAGGGGGAATGAGCAGTTCTTC. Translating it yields CSVANRGNEQFF.

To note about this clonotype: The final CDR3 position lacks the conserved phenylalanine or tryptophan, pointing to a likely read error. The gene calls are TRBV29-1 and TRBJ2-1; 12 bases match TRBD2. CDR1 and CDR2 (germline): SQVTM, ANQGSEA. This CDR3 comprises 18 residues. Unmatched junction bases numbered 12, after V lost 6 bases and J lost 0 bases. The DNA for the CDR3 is TGCAGCGTCGTTGGACTAGCGGGGTCCTTTAGCTCCTACAATGAGCAGTTCTCC. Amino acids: CSVVGLAGSFSSYNEQFS.